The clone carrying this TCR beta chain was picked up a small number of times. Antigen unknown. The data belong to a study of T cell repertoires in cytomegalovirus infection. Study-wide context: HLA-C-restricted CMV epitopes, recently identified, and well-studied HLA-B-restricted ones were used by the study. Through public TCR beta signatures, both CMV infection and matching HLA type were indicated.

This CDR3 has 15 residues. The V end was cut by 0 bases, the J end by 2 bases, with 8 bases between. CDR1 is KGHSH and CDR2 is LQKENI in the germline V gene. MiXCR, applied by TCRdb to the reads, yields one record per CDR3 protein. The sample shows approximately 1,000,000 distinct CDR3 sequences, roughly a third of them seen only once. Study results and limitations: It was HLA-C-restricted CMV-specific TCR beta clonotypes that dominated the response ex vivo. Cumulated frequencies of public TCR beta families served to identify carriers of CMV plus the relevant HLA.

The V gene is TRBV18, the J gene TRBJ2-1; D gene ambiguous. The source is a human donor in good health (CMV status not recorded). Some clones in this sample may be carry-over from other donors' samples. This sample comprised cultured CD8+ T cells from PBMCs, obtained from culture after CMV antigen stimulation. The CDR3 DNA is TGTGCCAGCTCACCACCGAATGAAACCTACAATGAGCAGTTCTTC. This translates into CASSPPNETYNEQFF.